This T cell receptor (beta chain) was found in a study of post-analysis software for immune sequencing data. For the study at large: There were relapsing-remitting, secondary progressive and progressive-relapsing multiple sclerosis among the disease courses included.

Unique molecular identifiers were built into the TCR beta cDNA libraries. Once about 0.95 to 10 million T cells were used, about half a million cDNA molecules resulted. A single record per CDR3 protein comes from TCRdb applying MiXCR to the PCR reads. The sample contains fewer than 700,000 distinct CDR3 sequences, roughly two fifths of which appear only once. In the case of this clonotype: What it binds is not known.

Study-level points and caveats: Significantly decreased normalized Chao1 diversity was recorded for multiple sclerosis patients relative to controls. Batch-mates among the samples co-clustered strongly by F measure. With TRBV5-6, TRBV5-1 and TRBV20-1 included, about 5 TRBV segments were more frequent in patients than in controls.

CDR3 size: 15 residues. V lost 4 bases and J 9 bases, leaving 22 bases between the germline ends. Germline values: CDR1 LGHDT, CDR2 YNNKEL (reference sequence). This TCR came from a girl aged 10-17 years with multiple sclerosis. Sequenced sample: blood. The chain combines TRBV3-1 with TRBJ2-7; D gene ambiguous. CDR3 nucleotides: TGTGCCAGCAGCCCCTGGAAGGGTTCGGCTGTCGGGCAGTACTTC. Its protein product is CASSPWKGSAVGQYF.